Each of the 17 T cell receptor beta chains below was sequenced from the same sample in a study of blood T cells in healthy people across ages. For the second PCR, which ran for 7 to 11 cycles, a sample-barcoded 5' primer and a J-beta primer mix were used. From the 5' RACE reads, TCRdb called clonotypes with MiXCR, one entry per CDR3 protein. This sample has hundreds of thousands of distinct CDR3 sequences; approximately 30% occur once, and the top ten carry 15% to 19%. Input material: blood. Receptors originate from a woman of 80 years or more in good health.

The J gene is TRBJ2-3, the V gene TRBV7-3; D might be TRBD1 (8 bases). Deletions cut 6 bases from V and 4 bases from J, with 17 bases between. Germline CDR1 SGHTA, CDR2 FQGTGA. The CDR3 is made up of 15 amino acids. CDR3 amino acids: CASSPGGTGSDTQYF. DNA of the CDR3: TGTGCCAGCAGTCCCGGGGGGACAGGCTCAGATACGCAGTATTTT.

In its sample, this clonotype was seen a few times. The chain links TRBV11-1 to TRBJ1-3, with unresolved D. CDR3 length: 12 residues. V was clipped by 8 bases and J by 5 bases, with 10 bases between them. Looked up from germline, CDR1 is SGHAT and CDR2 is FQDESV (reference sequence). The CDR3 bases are TGTGCCAGCGCCGTGGAAAGAAACACCATATATTTT. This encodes CASAVERNTIYF.

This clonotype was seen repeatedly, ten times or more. The CDR3 DNA reads TGTGCCACCAGTCCCCTACAGAACAATGAGCAGTTCTTC. Its translation is CATSPLQNNEQFF. This chain uses TRBV24-1 with TRBJ2-1; D is uncertain. V lost 6 bases and J 5 bases, leaving 10 bases between the germline ends. The CDR3 totals 13 residues. The germline gives CDR1 KGHDR, CDR2 SFDVKD.

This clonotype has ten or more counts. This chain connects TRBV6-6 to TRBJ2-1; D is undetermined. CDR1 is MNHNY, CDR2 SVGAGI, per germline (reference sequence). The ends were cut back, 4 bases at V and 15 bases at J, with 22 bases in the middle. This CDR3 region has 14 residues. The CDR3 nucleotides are TGTGCCAGCAGTTTTCGGCCTGGTTTGGTGGACGGGTTCTTC. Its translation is CASSFRPGLVDGFF.

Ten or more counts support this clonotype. The CDR3 coding sequence is TGTGCCAGCAGCCAGAGGGCTGGGGCCAACGTCCTGACTTTC. Amino acid sequence: CASSQRAGANVLTF. This chain connects TRBV4-2 to TRBJ2-6; weak D call: TRBD2 (5 bases). Trimming shortened V by 3 bases and J by 2 bases, and 5 bases separated the two germline ends. The CDR3 is 14 amino acids. CDR1 is LGHNA and CDR2 is YNFKEQ in the germline V gene.

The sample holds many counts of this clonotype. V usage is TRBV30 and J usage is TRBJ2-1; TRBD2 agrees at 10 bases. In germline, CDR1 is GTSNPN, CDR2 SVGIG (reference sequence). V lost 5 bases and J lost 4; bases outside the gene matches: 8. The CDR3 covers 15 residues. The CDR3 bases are TGTGCCTGGGCGCGAGCGGGGGGGCAGTACAATGAGCAGTTCTTC. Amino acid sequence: CAWARAGGQYNEQFF. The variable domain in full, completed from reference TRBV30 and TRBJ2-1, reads SQTIHQWPATLVQPVGSPLSLECTVEGTSNPNLYWYRQAAGRGLQLLFYSVGIGQISSEVPQNLSASRPQDRQFILSSKKLLLSDSGFYLCAWARAGGQYNEQFFGPGTRLTVL.

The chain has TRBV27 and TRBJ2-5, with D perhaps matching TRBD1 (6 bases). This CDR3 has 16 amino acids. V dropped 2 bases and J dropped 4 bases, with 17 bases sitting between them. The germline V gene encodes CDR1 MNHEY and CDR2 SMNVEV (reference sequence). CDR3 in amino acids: CASSLGSGAVGETQYF. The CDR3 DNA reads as TGTGCCAGCAGTTTAGGGTCAGGGGCCGTGGGAGAGACCCAGTACTTC.

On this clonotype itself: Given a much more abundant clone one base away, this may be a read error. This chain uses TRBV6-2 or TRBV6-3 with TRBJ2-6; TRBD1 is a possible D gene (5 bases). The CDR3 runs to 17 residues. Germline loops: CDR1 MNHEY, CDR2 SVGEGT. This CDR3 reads CTSRPTELLSGANVLTF. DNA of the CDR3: TGTACCAGCAGGCCGACAGAGCTACTCTCTGGGGCCAACGTCCTGACTTTC.

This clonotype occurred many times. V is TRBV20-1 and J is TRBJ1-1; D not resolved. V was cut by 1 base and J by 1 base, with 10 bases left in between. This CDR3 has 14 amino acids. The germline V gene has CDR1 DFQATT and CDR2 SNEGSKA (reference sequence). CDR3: CSARARRKNTEAFF. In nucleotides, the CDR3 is TGCAGTGCTAGAGCCAGGAGAAAGAACACTGAAGCTTTCTTT.

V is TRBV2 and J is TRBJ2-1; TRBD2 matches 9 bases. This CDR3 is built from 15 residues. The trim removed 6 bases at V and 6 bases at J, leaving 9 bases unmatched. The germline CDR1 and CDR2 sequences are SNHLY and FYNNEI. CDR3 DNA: TGTGCCAGCAGCGAGGCGGGGGGGCGGATCAATGAGCAGTTCTTC. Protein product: CASSEAGGRINEQFF.

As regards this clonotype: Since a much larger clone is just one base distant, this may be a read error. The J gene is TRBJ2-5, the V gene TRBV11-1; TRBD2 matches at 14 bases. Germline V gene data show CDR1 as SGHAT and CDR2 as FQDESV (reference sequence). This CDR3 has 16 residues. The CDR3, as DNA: TGTGCCAGCAGACTCTCCTCGGGACTAGCGGGGGAGACCCGGTACTTC. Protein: CASRLSSGLAGETRYF.

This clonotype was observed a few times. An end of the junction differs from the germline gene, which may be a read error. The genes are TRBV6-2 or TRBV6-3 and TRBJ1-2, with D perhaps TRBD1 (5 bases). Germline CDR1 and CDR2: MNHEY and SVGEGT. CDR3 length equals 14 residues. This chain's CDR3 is CASSRSGTVYGYTF. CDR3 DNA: TGTGCCAGCAGCCGAAGCGGGACGGTCTATGGTTACACCTTC.

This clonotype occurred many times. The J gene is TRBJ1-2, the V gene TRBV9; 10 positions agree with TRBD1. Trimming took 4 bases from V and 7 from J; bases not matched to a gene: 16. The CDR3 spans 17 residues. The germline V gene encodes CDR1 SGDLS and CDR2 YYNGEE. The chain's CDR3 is CASSPWDRGAIVGGYTF. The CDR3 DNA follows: TGTGCCAGCAGCCCCTGGGACAGGGGTGCGATTGTAGGTGGCTACACCTTC.

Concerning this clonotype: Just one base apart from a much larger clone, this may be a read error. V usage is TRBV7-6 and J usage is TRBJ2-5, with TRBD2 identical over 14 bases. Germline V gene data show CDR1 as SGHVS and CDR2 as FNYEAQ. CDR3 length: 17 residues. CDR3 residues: CASSRWTSGGIQETRYF. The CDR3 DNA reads TGTGCCAGCAGCCGTTGGACTAGCGGGGGGATACAAGAGACCCGGTACTTC.

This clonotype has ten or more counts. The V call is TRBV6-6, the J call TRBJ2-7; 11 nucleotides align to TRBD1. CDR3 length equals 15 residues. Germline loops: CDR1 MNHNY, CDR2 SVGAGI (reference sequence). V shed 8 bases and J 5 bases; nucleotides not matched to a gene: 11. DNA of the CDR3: TGTGCCAGCGGATTAGGACAGGGGGCTTCCCACGAGCAGTACTTC. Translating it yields CASGLGQGASHEQYF.

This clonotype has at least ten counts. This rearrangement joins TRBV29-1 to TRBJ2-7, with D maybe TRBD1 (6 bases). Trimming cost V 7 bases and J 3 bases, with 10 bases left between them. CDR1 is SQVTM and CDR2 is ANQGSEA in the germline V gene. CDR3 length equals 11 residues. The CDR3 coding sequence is TGCAGCGGGGGACACCACTACGAGCAGTACTTC. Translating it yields CSGGHHYEQYF.

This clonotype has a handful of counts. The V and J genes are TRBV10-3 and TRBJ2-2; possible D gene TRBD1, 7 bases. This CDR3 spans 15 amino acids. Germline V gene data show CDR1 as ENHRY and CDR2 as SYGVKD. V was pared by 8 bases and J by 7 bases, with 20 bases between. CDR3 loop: CAIWAGGNRDGELFF. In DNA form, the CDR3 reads TGTGCCATCTGGGCAGGGGGGAATCGGGACGGGGAGCTGTTTTTT.